This is a list of T cell receptor beta chains from one sample in a study of Ad26.COV2.S vaccination and SARS-CoV-2 variants. Sequenced by immunoSEQ multiplex PCR; TCRdb stores in-frame clones only, minus some. The sample has 100,000 or so clones, around three quarters seen once; the top ten hold roughly a sixth. Sample: peripheral blood, taken after recovery from COVID-19. The receptors were sampled from a human donor who had recovered from COVID-19. Both conserved end residues are part of each CDR3. A D gene is named only where the DNA matches it firmly. Clone size is not always given. Where it is, it says once, few, many or a class for expanded clones.

DNA	CDR3	size	D	V	J
TGCAGCGTTGTCCCGGGACAGGTTTTTACTGAAGCTTTCTTT	CSVVPGQVFTEAFF	.	TRBD1	TRBV29-1	TRBJ1-1
TGTGCCAGCAGCCAAGTTGGGACTGGCCGGCTGTTCTTC	CASSQVGTGRLFF	.	.	TRBV3-1/TRBV3-2	TRBJ2-1
TGTGCCAGCAGTTCAGGAGGGGTGGCCGGGGAGCTGTTTTTT	CASSSGGVAGELFF	.	.	TRBV7-2	TRBJ2-2
TGTGCCAGCAGCTGGGGTGAGGATCAGCCCCAGCATTTT	CASSWGEDQPQHF	.	.	TRBV5-4	TRBJ1-5
TGTGCCAGCAGCTTAAGGGGCGGCACTACCTACGAGCAGTACTTC	CASSLRGGTTYEQYF	few	.	TRBV7-3	TRBJ2-7
TGCAGCCCGGACGAGGGGGAGCTGTTTTTT	CSPDEGELFF	.	.	TRBV29-1	TRBJ2-2
TGCGCCAGCAGCTTGGATACAGGGGCCCTTGGCACCGGGGAGCTGTTTTTT	CASSLDTGALGTGELFF	.	TRBD1	TRBV5-1	TRBJ2-2
TGTGCCAGCTCCAGGGACAGGATTAACACTGAAGCTTTCTTT	CASSRDRINTEAFF	.	TRBD1	TRBV18	TRBJ1-1
TGTGCCAGCAGCCCGGGCGTGGCAGCATTCGACGAGCAGTACTTC	CASSPGVAAFDEQYF	.	.	TRBV11-1	TRBJ2-7
TGTGCCAGCATATCCCAGGGGAGTAACGCTGAAGCTTTCTTT	CASISQGSNAEAFF	.	.	TRBV28	TRBJ1-1
TGTGCCAGTAGTACCTTAGTGACCGGGGGCACCCAGTACTTC	CASSTLVTGGTQYF	.	.	TRBV19	TRBJ2-5
TGTGCCAGCAGCTTCGGGGGGCTACAGGGGAATGAAAAACTGTTTTTT	CASSFGGLQGNEKLFF	.	TRBD1	TRBV7-9	TRBJ1-4
TGCGCCAGCAGCCAACCGGGTCGGGATGAGCAGTTCTTC	CASSQPGRDEQFF	.	.	TRBV4-1	TRBJ2-1
TGTGCCAGCAGTTTGGGGACTGGACAGGAGCATTTT	CASSLGTGQEHF	.	TRBD1	TRBV27	TRBJ1-5
TGTGCCAGCAGCCCCGGACACTTTACTGGTGGCTACACCTTC	CASSPGHFTGGYTF	few	.	TRBV5-6	TRBJ1-2
TGTGCCAGCATCGGGGGAAACACCATATATTTT	CASIGGNTIYF	many	.	TRBV28	TRBJ1-3
TGTGCCAGCAGCTTACGACAGCGAATAGCGTGGCCAGAGACCCAGTACTTC	CASSLRQRIAWPETQYF	.	.	TRBV7-2	TRBJ2-5
TGTGCCAGCAGCCCCTCCAAACAAAGCGGGGGGGCGGAGACCCAGTACTTC	CASSPSKQSGGAETQYF	.	TRBD2	TRBV5-4	TRBJ2-5
TGTGCCAGCAGTGACCTAACCGAGGGCGTTGAGCAGTTCTTC	CASSDLTEGVEQFF	few	.	TRBV2	TRBJ2-1
TGTGCCATCGGACAGGGAGGTTCTGGAAACACCATATATTTT	CAIGQGGSGNTIYF	.	TRBD1	TRBV10-3	TRBJ1-3
TGCGCCAGCAGCTTGGATGGTCAGCCCCAGCATTTT	CASSLDGQPQHF	.	.	TRBV5-1	TRBJ1-5
TGTGCCAGCAGTGAGGGACAACCACAAGAGACCCAGTACTTC	CASSEGQPQETQYF	.	.	TRBV2	TRBJ2-5
TGTGCCAGCTGTTTAGGGATGAACACTGAAGCTTTCTTT	CASCLGMNTEAFF	.	.	TRBV7-9	TRBJ1-1
TGTGCCAGCAGCCGCCGAGACAGCTCCTACAATGAGCAGTTCTTC	CASSRRDSSYNEQFF	.	.	TRBV5-4	TRBJ2-1